The rows below give T cell receptor beta chains drawn from one sample of a study of cytomegalovirus exposure and HLA in healthy donors. TCRdb keeps only in-frame clones here, not all; method: immunoSEQ multiplex PCR. The profile covers about 130,000 clones, with under 90% appearing a single time and about 0.7% taken by the ten largest. Material for sequencing was PBMCs. Source of these receptors: a man aged 18 to 30 in good health and CMV-seronegative. Each CDR3 is given without its conserved first and last residue.

TRBV5-6 | ASRATQDSYEQY
TRBV10-2 | ASSVALNTEAF
TRBV4-3 | ASSQGDRGYNEQF
TRBV6-1 | ASSEGGGRDEQY
TRBV7-2 | ASSLRAGVTQNEKLF
TRBV6-6 | ASSRRATNEKLF
TRBV5-1 | ASSSSYEQY
TRBV10-1 | ASSLRARSRAYNEQF
TRBV4-3 | ASSHGQQLYNEQF
TRBV14 | ASSQPREGLTEAF
TRBV28 | ASSFVGAPDTQY
TRBV7-9 | ASSPQIPTASTEKLF
TRBV28 | ASSPISGNTIY
TRBV6-5 | ASSNQGVAAEAF
TRBV9 | ASTRLQGLEVQPQH
TRBV10-3 | AIGSLGWETQY
TRBV9 | ASSASGTGAGGQY
TRBV4-3 | ASSQDSSWRNTIY
TRBV7-2 | ASSPGTVGNTIY
TRBV9 | ASSVYSGSGNEKLF
TRBV4-3 | ASSQDSTSRFYEQY
TRBV10-2 | ASMQEGYSPLH
TRBV5-6 | ASSIAGGKETQY
TRBV6-5 | ASSSGDRGQRETQY
TRBV7-6 | ASSSDGHPNPHNSPLH
TRBV5-6 | ASSFFGQGGGYT
TRBV11-2 | ASSFRRGYEQY